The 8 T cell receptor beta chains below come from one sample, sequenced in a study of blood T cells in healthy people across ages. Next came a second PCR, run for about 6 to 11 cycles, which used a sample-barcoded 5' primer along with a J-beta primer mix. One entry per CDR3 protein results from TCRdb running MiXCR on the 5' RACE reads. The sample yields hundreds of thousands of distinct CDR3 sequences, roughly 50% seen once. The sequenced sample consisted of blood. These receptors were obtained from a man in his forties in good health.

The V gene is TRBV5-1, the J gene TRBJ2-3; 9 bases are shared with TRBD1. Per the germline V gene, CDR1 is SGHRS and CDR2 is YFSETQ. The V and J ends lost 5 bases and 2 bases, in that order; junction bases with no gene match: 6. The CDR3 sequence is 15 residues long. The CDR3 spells CASRYRGLVTDTQYF. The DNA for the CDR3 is TGCGCCAGCAGATACAGGGGGCTCGTCACAGATACGCAGTATTTT.

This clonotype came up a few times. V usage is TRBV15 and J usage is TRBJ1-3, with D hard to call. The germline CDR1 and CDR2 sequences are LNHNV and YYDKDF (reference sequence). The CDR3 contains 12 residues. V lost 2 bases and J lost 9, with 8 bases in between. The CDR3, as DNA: TGTGCCACCAGCAGACCCACGCGCACCATATATTTT. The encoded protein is CATSRPTRTIYF.

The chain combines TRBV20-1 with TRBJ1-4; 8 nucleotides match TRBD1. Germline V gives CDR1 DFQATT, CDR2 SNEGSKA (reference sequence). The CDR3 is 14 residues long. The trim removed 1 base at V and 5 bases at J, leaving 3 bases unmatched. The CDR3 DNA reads TGCAGTGCTAGAGGGGGACAGGCGAATGAAAAACTGTTTTTT. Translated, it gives CSARGGQANEKLFF.

CDR3 coding DNA: TGTGCCAGCAGTTACTCGGGCCAGGGCTATGCAACTAATGAAAAACTGTTTTTT. It specifies CASSYSGQGYATNEKLFF. This chain connects TRBV6-5 to TRBJ1-4; D might be TRBD1 (5 bases). V lost 0 bases and J lost 0, with 14 bases in between. The CDR3 loop spans 18 amino acids. CDR1 MNHEY and CDR2 SVGAGI come from the germline V gene.

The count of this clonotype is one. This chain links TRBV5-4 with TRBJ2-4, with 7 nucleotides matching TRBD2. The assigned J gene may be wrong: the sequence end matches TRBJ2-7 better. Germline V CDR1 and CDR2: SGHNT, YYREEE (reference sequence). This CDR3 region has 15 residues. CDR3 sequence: CASSLVEGGRDEQYF. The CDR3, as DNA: TGTGCCAGCAGCTTGGTTGAGGGAGGGAGGGACGAGCAGTACTTC.

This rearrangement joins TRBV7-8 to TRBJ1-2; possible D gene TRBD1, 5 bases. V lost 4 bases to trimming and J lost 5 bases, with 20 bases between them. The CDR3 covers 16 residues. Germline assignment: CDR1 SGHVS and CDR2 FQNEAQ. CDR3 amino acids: CASSSMSGQAIYGYTF. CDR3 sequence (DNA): TGTGCCAGCAGCTCAATGTCGGGGCAGGCAATTTATGGCTACACCTTC.

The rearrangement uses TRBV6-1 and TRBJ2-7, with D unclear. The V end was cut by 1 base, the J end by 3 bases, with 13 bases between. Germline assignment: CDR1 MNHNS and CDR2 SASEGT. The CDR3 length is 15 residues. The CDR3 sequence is CASSEVGQARYEQYF. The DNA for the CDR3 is TGTGCCAGCAGTGAAGTGGGTCAGGCCCGCTACGAGCAGTACTTC.

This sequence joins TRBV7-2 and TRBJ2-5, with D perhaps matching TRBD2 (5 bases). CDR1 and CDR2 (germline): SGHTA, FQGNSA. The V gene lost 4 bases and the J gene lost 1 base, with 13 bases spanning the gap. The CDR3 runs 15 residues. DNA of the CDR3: TGTGCCAGCAGCTCGTGGACTGCGCCCCAAGAGACCCAGTACTTC. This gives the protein CASSSWTAPQETQYF.